Following are 18 T cell receptor beta chains from one sample sequenced in a study of T cell responses to AZD1222 COVID-19 vaccine. The assay was immunoSEQ multiplex PCR, and TCRdb's table has in-frame clones only and misses some. The sample comprises around 99,000 clones, around 94% of which are singletons, and about an eighth rests with the top ten. Sequences were derived from peripheral blood, sampled on day 0 of AZD1222 vaccination. These receptors were obtained from an adult in good health.

The V and J genes are TRBV6-4 and TRBJ1-5, with TRBD1 as a possible D gene (5 bases). CDR3 size: 15 residues. V lost 4 bases to trimming and J lost 5 bases, with 15 bases between them. Per germline, CDR1 MRHNA and CDR2 SNTAGT. The CDR3 sequence: CASSVSGSRDQPQHF. For the CDR3, the DNA is TGTGCCAGCAGTGTCTCAGGGTCGAGGGATCAGCCCCAGCATTTT.

This chain links TRBV28 with TRBJ2-3, with D possibly being TRBD1 or TRBD2 (5 bases each). The germline CDR1 and CDR2 sequences are MDHEN and SYDVKM. Trimming took off 6 bases at V and 1 base at J, with 17 bases between the two ends. There are 16 residues in the CDR3. The CDR3 bases are TGTGCCAGCAGGCCCCGGGGTCGGGACGGCACAGATACGCAGTATTTT. Its protein product is CASRPRGRDGTDTQYF.

This chain links TRBV11-2 with TRBJ1-6, with D perhaps matching TRBD1 (5 bases). This CDR3 is built from 15 residues. Germline V gene data show CDR1 as SGHAT and CDR2 as FQNNGV. V lost 1 base and J 9 bases, leaving 13 bases between the germline ends. CDR3 bases: TGTGCCAGCAGCTTAGTTTTCGACGGGGGTTCACCCCTCCACTTT. This codes for CASSLVFDGGSPLHF. Full variable domain (missing parts from reference TRBV11-2 and TRBJ1-6): EAGVAQSPRYKIIEKRQSVAFWCNPISGHATLYWYQQILGQGPKLLIQFQNNGVVDDSQLPKDRFSAERLKGVDSTLKIQPAKLEDSAVYLCASSLVFDGGSPLHFGNGTRLTVT.

The V call is TRBV2, the J call TRBJ2-7; 7 bases match TRBD1. The CDR3 has 12 residues. Trimming removed 8 bases from V and 1 base from J; junction bases left unmatched: 2. CDR1 and CDR2 from the germline V gene are SNHLY and FYNNEI. This chain's CDR3 is CASGGQSYEQYF. In DNA form, the CDR3 reads TGTGCCAGCGGGGGACAGTCCTACGAGCAGTACTTC.

The chain recombines TRBV9 with TRBJ2-4; a possible D gene is TRBD2 (6 bases). This CDR3 is 16 amino acids long. Trimming left V 2 bases short and J 13 bases short, with 25 bases between. CDR1 is SGDLS, CDR2 YYNGEE, per germline. The CDR3 sequence is CASSVGAEIAGSPQYF. The CDR3 bases are TGTGCCAGCAGCGTCGGGGCGGAGATCGCGGGGTCCCCCCAGTACTTC.

The chain combines TRBV6-5 with TRBJ1-1; unclear D gene. Deletions cut 6 bases from V and 8 bases from J, with 19 bases between. Germline values: CDR1 MNHEY, CDR2 SVGAGI. CDR3 length equals 14 residues. For the CDR3, the DNA is TGTGCCAGCAGACGCCGCTTGGCCTCGCCCGAAGCTTTCTTT. It is translated as CASRRRLASPEAFF.

V usage is TRBV7-2 and J usage is TRBJ1-1; D not resolved. The CDR3 is 12 amino acids. Trimming removed 3 bases at V and 7 bases at J, with 9 bases between. Germline assignment: CDR1 SGHTA and CDR2 FQGNSA. In nucleotides, the CDR3 is TGTGCCAGCAGCTTGGACGCGCTTGAAGCTTTCTTT. It encodes CASSLDALEAFF.

This chain uses TRBV5-4 with TRBJ2-5; TRBD2 aligns across 7 bases. There are 15 residues in the CDR3. From germline, CDR1 is SGHNT and CDR2 YYREEE (reference sequence). The V segment lost 2 bases and the J segment 5 bases; nucleotides outside the gene matches: 9. The CDR3 region is CASSLWREIGETQYF. For the CDR3, the DNA is TGTGCCAGCAGCTTATGGCGGGAGATCGGCGAGACCCAGTACTTC.

The chain employs TRBV19 and TRBJ2-7, with 10 bases matching TRBD2. V trimming: 6 bases; J trimming: 3 bases; junction bases outside the gene matches: 11. The germline CDR1 and CDR2 sequences are LNHDA and SQIVND (reference sequence). The CDR3 is 16 residues long. CDR3 sequence (DNA): TGTGCCAGTAGCACCCTACTAGCGGGACTAGTCTACGAGCAGTACTTC. Amino acids: CASSTLLAGLVYEQYF.

The CDR3 nucleotides read TGTGCCAGCACGGATAATGAGCAGTTCTTC. This sequence encodes CASTDNEQFF. The chain couples TRBV21-1 to TRBJ2-1. TRBV21-1 is a known pseudogene. The CDR3 is 10 amino acids.

This chain uses TRBV5-4 with TRBJ2-5; D is ambiguous. The V gene lost 3 bases and the J gene lost 0 bases, with 9 bases spanning the gap. CDR3 length equals 14 residues. CDR1 and CDR2 (germline): SGHNT, YYREEE (reference sequence). In DNA, the CDR3 is TGTGCCAGCAGCTCCAGTTTGTACCAAGAGACCCAGTACTTC. The encoded protein is CASSSSLYQETQYF. The full variable domain, in which reference TRBV5-4 and TRBJ2-5 provide the parts outside the CDR3, is ETGVTQSPTHLIKTRGQQVTLRCSSQSGHNTVSWYQQALGQGPQFIFQYYREEENGRGNFPPRFSGLQFPNYSSELNVNALELDDSALYLCASSSSLYQETQYFGPGTRLLVL.

This clone has a handful of counts. The CDR3 nucleotides are TGTGCCAGCAGCCAAGGGGGCGAGCAGTACTTC. The encoded protein is CASSQGGEQYF. This rearrangement joins TRBV3-1 (or the pseudogene TRBV3-2) to TRBJ2-7; D gene uncertain. The CDR3 sequence is 11 residues long. Germline V lookup: CDR1 LGHDT, CDR2 YNNKEL (reference sequence). The germline V and J ends were trimmed by 1 base and 6 bases, with 4 bases remaining between them.

This clone was detected once. The chain is built from TRBV21-1 and TRBJ1-1; no DNA check was done on the table's D call, TRBD1. TRBV21-1 is a documented pseudogene. CDR3 length equals 14 residues. This CDR3 is CASHSSGGFTEAFF. Here the CDR3 DNA reads TGTGCCAGCCACAGTTCAGGGGGCTTCACTGAAGCTTTCTTT.

The chain carries TRBV3-1 (or the pseudogene TRBV3-2) and TRBJ1-5; D call uncertain. The V gene's germline CDR1 is LGHDT and CDR2 YNNKEL (reference sequence). V was trimmed by 4 bases and J by 2 bases, leaving 15 bases between them. The CDR3 length is 16 residues. DNA of the CDR3: TGTGCCAGCAGCCCCATCCTCACTAAGGGCAATCAGCCCCAGCATTTT. The encoded protein is CASSPILTKGNQPQHF.

This clone has just a few counts. J is TRBJ1-1 and V is TRBV11-2; 7 bases are shared with TRBD1. This CDR3 is 13 amino acids long. Trimming cost V 5 bases and J 4 bases; bases outside gene matches: 4. The germline CDR1 and CDR2 sequences are SGHAT and FQNNGV. The CDR3 sequence: CASSQGVGTEAFF. As DNA, the CDR3 is TGTGCCAGCAGCCAGGGGGTCGGCACTGAAGCTTTCTTT.

V gene TRBV9 combines with J gene TRBJ2-3; weak D call: TRBD1 (5 bases). Between the trimmed V and J ends, which lost 0 bases and 8 bases, there was a span of 13 bases. The CDR3 spans 14 residues. CDR1 and CDR2 (germline): SGDLS, YYNGEE. The CDR3 here is CASSVDQGVGTQYF. Here the CDR3 DNA reads TGTGCCAGCAGCGTAGATCAGGGTGTCGGTACGCAGTATTTT.

The gene calls are TRBV19 and TRBJ1-2; D not resolved. Trimming took 3 bases from V and 2 from J, leaving 7 bases between them. From germline, CDR1 is LNHDA and CDR2 SQIVND (reference sequence). CDR3 length equals 13 residues. DNA of the CDR3: TGTGCCAGTAGTATTTGGTGGAACTATGGCTACACCTTC. This gives the protein CASSIWWNYGYTF.

This chain links TRBV4-1 with TRBJ2-1; 7 nucleotides agree with TRBD2. The length of the CDR3 is 16 residues. Germline V CDR1 and CDR2: MGHRA, YSYEKL. After removal of 7 bases from V and 0 bases from J, the junction contained 9 bases not matched to a gene. The chain's CDR3 is CASKGMGGSSYNEQFF. DNA for the CDR3: TGCGCCAGCAAAGGGATGGGCGGGAGCTCCTACAATGAGCAGTTCTTC.